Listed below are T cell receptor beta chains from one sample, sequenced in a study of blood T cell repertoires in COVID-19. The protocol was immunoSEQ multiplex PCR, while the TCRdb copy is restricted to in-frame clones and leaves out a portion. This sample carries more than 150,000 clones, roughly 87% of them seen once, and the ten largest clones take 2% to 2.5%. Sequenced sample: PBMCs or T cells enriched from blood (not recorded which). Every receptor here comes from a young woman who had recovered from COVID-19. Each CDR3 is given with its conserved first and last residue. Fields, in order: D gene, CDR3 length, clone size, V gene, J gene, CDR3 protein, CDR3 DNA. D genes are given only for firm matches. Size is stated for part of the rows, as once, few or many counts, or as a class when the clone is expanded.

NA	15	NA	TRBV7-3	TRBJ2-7	CASSLGAGGSYEQYF	TGTGCCAGCAGCTTGGGGGCAGGCGGGAGCTACGAGCAGTACTTC
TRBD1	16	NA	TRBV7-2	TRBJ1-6	CASSLRAGQGVPPLHF	TGTGCCAGCAGCTTAAGAGCGGGACAGGGTGTTCCACCCCTCCACTTT
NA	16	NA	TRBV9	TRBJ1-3	CASTPGGRRSGNTIYF	TGTGCCAGCACCCCCGGGGGGAGGCGGAGTGGAAACACCATATATTTT
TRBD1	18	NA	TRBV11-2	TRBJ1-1	CASSAIPHLGTGSIEAFF	TGTGCCAGCAGCGCAATTCCTCATTTAGGGACAGGGAGCATTGAAGCTTTCTTT
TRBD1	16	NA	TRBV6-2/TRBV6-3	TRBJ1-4	CASSYPTGRRDEKLFF	TGTGCCAGCAGTTACCCGACAGGGCGCAGGGATGAAAAACTGTTTTTT
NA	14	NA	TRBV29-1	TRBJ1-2	CSVELPGTNYGYTF	TGCAGCGTTGAACTCCCAGGGACTAACTATGGCTACACCTTC
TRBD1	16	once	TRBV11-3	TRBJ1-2	CASSNAGTGLDYGYTF	TGTGCCAGCAGCAACGCCGGGACAGGGCTCGACTATGGCTACACCTTC
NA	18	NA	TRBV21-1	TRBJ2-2	CASSKRTSGGPSTGELFF	TGTGCCAGCAGCAAACGAACTAGCGGGGGCCCGAGCACCGGGGAGCTGTTTTTT
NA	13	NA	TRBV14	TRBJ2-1	CASSQDRDNEQFF	TGTGCCAGCAGCCAAGATCGAGACAATGAGCAGTTCTTC
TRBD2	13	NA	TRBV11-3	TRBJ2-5	CASSLVAGGTQYF	TGTGCCAGCAGCTTAGTAGCGGGGGGGACCCAGTACTTC
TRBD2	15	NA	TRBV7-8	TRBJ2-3	CASSLVGGGGDTQYF	TGTGCCAGCAGCTTAGTCGGGGGCGGGGGGGATACGCAGTATTTT
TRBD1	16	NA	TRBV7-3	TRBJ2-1	CASSSTGGTGYNEQFF	TGTGCCAGCAGCTCAACAGGGGGCACTGGATACAATGAGCAGTTCTTC
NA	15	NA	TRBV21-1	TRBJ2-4	CASSNFFQEKNIQYF	TGTGCCAGCAGCAATTTCTTTCAGGAAAAAAACATTCAGTACTTC
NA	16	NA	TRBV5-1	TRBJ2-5	CASRAEGWAQEETQYF	TGCGCCAGCAGGGCCGAGGGATGGGCGCAGGAAGAGACCCAGTACTTC
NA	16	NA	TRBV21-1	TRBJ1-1	CASSKWTGSKSTEAFF	TGTGCCAGCAGCAAATGGACAGGCTCTAAAAGCACTGAAGCTTTCTTT
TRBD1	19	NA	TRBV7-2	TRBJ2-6	CASSLAFGTGKAGANVLTF	TGTGCCAGCAGCTTAGCGTTCGGGACAGGGAAGGCTGGGGCCAACGTCCTGACTTTC
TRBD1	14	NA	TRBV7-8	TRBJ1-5	CASSFGTGVQPQHF	TGTGCCAGCAGCTTCGGTACAGGGGTTCAGCCCCAGCATTTT
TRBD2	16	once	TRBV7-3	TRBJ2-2	CASSFWGRGETGELFF	TGTGCCAGCAGCTTTTGGGGACGGGGGGAAACCGGGGAGCTGTTTTTT
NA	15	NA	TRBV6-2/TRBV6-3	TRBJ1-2	CASSYPGQGNYGYTF	TGTGCCAGCAGTTACCCTGGCCAGGGCAACTATGGCTACACCTTC
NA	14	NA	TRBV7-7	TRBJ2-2	CASSLDYGGGELFF	TGTGCTAGCAGCCTTGACTACGGGGGAGGGGAGCTGTTTTTT
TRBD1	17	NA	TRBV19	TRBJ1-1	CASSKGQGSRLNTEAFF	TGTGCCAGTAGTAAAGGACAGGGTAGTCGGCTGAACACTGAAGCTTTCTTT
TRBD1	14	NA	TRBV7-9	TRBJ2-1	CASSHGQGGNEQFF	TGTGCCAGCAGCCACGGACAGGGCGGGAATGAGCAGTTCTTC
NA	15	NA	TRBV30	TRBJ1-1	CAWGGDSIMNTEAFF	TGTGCCTGGGGTGGCGACAGTATCATGAACACTGAAGCTTTCTTT
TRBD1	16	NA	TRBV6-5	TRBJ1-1	CASSSGTGDMNTEAFF	TGTGCCAGCAGTTCTGGGACAGGGGACATGAACACTGAAGCTTTCTTT
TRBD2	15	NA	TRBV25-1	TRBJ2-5	CASSVPGLAIETQYF	TGTGCCAGCAGTGTACCGGGACTAGCGATTGAGACCCAGTACTTC
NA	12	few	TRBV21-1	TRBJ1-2	CASSKARVGYTF	TGTGCCAGCAGCAAAGCGAGGGTTGGCTACACCTTC
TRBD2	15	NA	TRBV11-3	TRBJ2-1	CASSGRGTSNNEQFF	TGTGCCAGCAGCGGAAGGGGGACTAGCAACAATGAGCAGTTCTTC
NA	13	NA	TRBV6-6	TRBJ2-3	CASSYSRADTQYF	TGTGCCAGCAGTTACTCGCGGGCAGATACGCAGTATTTT
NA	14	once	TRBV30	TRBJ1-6	CAWEAGKSNSPLHF	TGTGCCTGGGAGGCAGGAAAGTCTAATTCACCCCTCCACTTT
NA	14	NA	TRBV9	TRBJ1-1	CASSERGRATEAFF	TGTGCCAGCAGCGAACGGGGAAGGGCCACTGAAGCTTTCTTT
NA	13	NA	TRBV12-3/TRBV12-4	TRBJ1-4	CASSMAGWEKLFF	TGTGCCAGCAGTATGGCGGGTTGGGAAAAACTGTTTTTT
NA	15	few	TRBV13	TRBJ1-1	CASSSWTGRSTEAFF	TGTGCCAGCAGCTCCTGGACGGGGAGGAGCACTGAAGCTTTCTTT
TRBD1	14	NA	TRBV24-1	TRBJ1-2	CATSAADRIGGYTF	TGTGCCACCAGTGCCGCGGACAGGATAGGTGGCTACACCTTC
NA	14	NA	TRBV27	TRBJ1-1	CASSTPGGNTEAFF	TGTGCCAGCAGTACTCCGGGGGGCAACACTGAAGCTTTCTTT
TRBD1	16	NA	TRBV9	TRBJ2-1	CASSEARDRGHNEQFF	TGTGCCAGCAGCGAGGCCCGGGACAGGGGGCACAATGAGCAGTTCTTC
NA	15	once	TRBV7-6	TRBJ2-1	CASSFGGVSYNEQFF	TGTGCCAGCAGCTTCGGGGGAGTCTCCTACAATGAGCAGTTCTTC
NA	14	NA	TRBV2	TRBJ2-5	CASSEGSGEETQYF	TGTGCCAGCAGCGAGGGCTCTGGGGAGGAGACCCAGTACTTC
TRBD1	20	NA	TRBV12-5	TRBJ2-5	CASGLVRSGKSRGYQETQYF	TGTGCTAGTGGTTTGGTAAGATCGGGGAAGAGCAGGGGGTACCAAGAGACCCAGTACTTC
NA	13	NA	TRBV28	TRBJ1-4	CASSLGGPEKLFF	TGTGCCAGCAGTCTCGGGGGGCCCGAAAAACTGTTTTTT
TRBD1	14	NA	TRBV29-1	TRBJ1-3	CSVTQGAGGNTIYF	TGCAGCGTTACACAGGGGGCGGGCGGAAACACCATATATTTT
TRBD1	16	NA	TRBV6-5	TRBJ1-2	CASSFLQDRGGYGYTF	TGTGCCAGCAGTTTCCTACAGGACAGGGGCGGCTATGGCTACACCTTC
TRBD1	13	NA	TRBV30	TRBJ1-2	CAWQRDRGDGYTF	TGTGCCTGGCAAAGGGACAGGGGGGACGGCTACACCTTC